This TCR beta chain appears in the sequencing data of a study of CD8 T cells in Susac syndrome. With regard to this clonotype: Its antigen is not identified.

The study's findings and limits: An acknowledgment was made by the study that its TCR sequencing and HLA analysis involved relatively few individuals.

This CDR3 has 15 residues. V shed 3 bases and J shed 3 bases, with 13 bases lying between them. Reverse transcription of roughly 0.45 to 1 ug RNA used random hexamers. Amplification of TCR beta CDR3 was carried out by immunoSEQ multiplex PCR, which covered 54 Vbeta and 13 Jbeta segments. MiXCR, run by TCRdb on the immunoSEQ multiplex PCR reads, gives a single entry per CDR3 protein. The sample shows about 90,000 distinct CDR3 sequences, approximately 92% of them seen only once. The T cells that were sequenced for TCR beta were CD8+ and CD4+ cells from blood. Controls were age- and sex-matched healthy donors.

The sequence derives from a human donor in good health. J is TRBJ2-3 and V is TRBV12-3 or TRBV12-4; a weak D match, TRBD2 (6 bases). Sequenced: CD8+ T cells from PBMCs. CDR3 amino acids: CASSFSAGRTDTQYF. The CDR3 nucleotides read TGTGCCAGCAGTTTCTCCGCGGGGCGGACAGATACGCAGTATTTT.